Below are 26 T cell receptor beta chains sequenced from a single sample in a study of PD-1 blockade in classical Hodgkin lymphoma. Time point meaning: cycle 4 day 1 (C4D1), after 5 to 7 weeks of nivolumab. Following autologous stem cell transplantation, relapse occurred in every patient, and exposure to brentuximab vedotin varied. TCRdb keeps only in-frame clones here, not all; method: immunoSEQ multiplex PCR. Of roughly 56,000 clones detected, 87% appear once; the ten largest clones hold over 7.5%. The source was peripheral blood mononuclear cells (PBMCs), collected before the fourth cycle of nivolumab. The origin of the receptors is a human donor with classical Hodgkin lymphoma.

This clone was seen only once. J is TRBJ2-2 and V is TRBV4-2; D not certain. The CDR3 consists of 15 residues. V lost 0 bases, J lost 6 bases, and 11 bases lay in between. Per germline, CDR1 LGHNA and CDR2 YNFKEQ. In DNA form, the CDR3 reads TGTGCCAGCAGCCAAGAAAGGAGTCCCCCCGGGGAGCTGTTTTTT. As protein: CASSQERSPPGELFF.

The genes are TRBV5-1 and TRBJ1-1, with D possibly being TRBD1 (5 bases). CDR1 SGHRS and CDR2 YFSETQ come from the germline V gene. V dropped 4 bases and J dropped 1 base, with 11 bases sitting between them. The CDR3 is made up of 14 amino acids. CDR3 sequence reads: CASSTGGQNTEAFF. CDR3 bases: TGCGCCAGCAGCACCGGCGGACAGAACACTGAAGCTTTCTTT.

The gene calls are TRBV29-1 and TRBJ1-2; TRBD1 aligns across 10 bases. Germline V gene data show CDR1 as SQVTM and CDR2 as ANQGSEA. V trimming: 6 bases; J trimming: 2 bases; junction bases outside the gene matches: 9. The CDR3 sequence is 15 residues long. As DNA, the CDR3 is TGCAGCGTCACGGGACAGGGGACCTCAAACTATGGCTACACCTTC. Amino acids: CSVTGQGTSNYGYTF.

The CDR3 region is CASSQVGHEQFF. CDR3 coding DNA: TGCGCCAGCAGCCAAGTAGGCCATGAGCAGTTCTTC. This chain connects TRBV4-1 to TRBJ2-1; no clear D gene. The CDR3 extends over 12 amino acids. Trimming cost V 1 base and J 8 bases, with 6 bases left between them. CDR1 MGHRA and CDR2 YSYEKL come from the germline V gene.

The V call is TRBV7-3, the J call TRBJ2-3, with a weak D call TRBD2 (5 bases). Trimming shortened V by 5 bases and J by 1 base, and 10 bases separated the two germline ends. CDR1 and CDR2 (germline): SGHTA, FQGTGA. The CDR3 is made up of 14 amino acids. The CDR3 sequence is CASSPLGGTDTQYF. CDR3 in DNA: TGTGCCAGCAGCCCCCTCGGGGGCACAGATACGCAGTATTTT. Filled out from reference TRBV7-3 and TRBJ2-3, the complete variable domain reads GAGVSQTPSNKVTEKGKYVELRCDPISGHTALYWYRQSLGQGPEFLIYFQGTGAADDSGLPNDRFFAVRPEGSVSTLKIQRTERGDSAVYLCASSPLGGTDTQYFGPGTRLTVL.

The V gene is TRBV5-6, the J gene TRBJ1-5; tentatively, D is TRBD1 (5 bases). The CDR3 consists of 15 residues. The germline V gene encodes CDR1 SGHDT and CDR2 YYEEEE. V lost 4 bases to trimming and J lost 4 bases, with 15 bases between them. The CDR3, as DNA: TGTGCCAGCAGCACACGGGACGGACCAAATCAGCCCCAGCATTTT. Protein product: CASSTRDGPNQPQHF.

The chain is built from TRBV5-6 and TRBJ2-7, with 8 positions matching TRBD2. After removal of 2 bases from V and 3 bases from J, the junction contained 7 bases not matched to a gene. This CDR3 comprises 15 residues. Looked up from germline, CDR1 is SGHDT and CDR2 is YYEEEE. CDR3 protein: CASSLGLAPVYEQYF. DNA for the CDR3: TGTGCCAGCAGCTTAGGACTAGCTCCCGTCTACGAGCAGTACTTC.

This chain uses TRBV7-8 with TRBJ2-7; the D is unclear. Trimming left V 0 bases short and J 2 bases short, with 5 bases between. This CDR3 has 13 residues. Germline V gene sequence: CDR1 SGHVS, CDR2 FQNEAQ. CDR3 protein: CASSLATPYEQYF. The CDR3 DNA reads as TGTGCCAGCAGCTTAGCGACCCCCTACGAGCAGTACTTC.

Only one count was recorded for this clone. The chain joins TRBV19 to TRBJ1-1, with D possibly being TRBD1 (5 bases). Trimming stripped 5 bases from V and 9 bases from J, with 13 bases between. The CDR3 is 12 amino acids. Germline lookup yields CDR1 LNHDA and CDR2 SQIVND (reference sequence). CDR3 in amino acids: CASSVGGTQAFF. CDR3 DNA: TGTGCCAGTAGTGTTGGAGGGACCCAAGCTTTCTTT.

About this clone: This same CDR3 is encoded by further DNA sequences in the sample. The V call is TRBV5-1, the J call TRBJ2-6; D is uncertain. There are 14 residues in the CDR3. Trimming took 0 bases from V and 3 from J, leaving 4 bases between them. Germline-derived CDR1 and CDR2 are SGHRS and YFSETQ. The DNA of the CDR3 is TGCGCCAGCAGCTTGGGGAGTGGGGCCAACGTCCTGACTTTC. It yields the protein CASSLGSGANVLTF.

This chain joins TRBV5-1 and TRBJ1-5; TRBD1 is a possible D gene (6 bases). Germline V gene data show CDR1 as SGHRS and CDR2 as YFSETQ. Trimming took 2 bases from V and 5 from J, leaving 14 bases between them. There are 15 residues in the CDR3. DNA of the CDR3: TGCGCCAGCAGCTTATCCGGGGGGCCGGATCAGCCCCAGCATTTT. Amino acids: CASSLSGGPDQPQHF.

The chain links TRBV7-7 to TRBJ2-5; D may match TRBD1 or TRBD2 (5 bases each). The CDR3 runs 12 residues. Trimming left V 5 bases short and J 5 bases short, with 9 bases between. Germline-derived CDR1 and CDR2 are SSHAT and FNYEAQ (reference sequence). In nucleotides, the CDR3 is TGTGCCAGCAGCCCAGGGAGTGAGACCCAGTACTTC. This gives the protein CASSPGSETQYF. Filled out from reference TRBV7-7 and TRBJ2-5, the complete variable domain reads GAGVSQSPRYKVTKRGQDVTLRCDPISSHATLYWYQQALGQGPEFLTYFNYEAQPDKSGLPSDRFSAERPEGSISTLTIQRTEQRDSAMYRCASSPGSETQYFGPGTRLLVL.

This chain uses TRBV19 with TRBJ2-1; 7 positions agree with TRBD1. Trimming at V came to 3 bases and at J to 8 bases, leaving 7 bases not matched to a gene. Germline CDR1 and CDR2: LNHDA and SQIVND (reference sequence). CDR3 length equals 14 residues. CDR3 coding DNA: TGTGCCAGTAGTATGAACCCCAGGGGGTATGAGCAGTTCTTC. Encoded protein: CASSMNPRGYEQFF.

CDR3 amino acids: CASSLLGQGAEKLFF. The CDR3, as DNA: TGCGCCAGCAGCCTTTTGGGACAGGGGGCTGAAAAACTGTTTTTT. The chain carries TRBV5-1 and TRBJ1-4; 12 nucleotides agree with TRBD1. Germline loops: CDR1 SGHRS, CDR2 YFSETQ. The CDR3 sequence is 15 residues long. The V gene end was trimmed by 4 bases and the J gene end by 7 bases; junction bases not matched to a gene: 5.

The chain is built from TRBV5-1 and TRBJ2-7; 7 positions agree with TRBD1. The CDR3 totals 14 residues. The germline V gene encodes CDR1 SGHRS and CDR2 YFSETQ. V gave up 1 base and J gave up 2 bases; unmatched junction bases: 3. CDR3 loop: CASSLSGGAYEQYF. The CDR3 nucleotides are TGCGCCAGCAGCTTGTCAGGGGGTGCCTACGAGCAGTACTTC.

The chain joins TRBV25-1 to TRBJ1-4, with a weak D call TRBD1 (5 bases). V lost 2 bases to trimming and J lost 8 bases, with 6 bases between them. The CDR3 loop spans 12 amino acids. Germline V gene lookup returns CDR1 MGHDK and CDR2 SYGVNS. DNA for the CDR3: TGTGCCAGCAGTGAAAGGGGAGAAAAACTGTTTTTT. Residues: CASSERGEKLFF.

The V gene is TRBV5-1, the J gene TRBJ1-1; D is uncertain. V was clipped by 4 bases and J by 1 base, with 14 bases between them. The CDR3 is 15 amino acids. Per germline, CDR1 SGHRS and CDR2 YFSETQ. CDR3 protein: CASSPDGEGNTEAFF. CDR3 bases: TGCGCCAGCAGCCCCGACGGGGAGGGGAACACTGAAGCTTTCTTT.

CDR3 region: CASSATGGSTSGANVLTF. The CDR3 coding sequence is TGCGCCAGCAGCGCCACAGGGGGTTCAACTTCTGGGGCCAACGTCCTGACTTTC. V is TRBV5-1 and J is TRBJ2-6; 8 positions agree with TRBD1. V lost 4 bases, J lost 1 base, and 10 bases stayed unmatched. Per germline, CDR1 SGHRS and CDR2 YFSETQ. This CDR3 comprises 18 residues.

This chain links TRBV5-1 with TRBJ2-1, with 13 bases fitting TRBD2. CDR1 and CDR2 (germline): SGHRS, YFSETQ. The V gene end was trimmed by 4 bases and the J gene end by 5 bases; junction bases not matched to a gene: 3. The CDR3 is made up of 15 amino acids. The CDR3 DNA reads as TGCGCCAGCAGCCACGGGACTAGCGGGAACAATGAGCAGTTCTTC. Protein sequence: CASSHGTSGNNEQFF.

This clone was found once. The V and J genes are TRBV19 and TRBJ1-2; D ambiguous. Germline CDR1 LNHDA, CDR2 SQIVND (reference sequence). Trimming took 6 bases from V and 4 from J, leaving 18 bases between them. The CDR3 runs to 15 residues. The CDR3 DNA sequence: TGTGCCAGTAGCCGGACCTGGCGGGGAAGCTATGGCTACACCTTC. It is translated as CASSRTWRGSYGYTF.

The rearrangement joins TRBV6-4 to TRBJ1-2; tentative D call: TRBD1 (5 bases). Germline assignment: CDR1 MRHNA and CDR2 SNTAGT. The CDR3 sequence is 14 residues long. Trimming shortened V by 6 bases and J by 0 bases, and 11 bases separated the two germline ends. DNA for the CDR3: TGTGCCAGCAGCCCCGGGGCCGCTAACTATGGCTACACCTTC. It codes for CASSPGAANYGYTF.

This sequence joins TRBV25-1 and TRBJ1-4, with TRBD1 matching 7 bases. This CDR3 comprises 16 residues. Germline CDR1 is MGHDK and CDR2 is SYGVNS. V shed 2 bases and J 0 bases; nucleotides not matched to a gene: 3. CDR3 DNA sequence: TGTGCCAGCAGTGAAGGGCAGGGGGCAACTAATGAAAAACTGTTTTTT. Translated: CASSEGQGATNEKLFF.

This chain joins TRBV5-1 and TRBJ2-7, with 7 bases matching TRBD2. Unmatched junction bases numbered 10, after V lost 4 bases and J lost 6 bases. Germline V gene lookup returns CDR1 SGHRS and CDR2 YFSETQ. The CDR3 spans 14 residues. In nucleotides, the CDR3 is TGCGCCAGCAGCGGCTCGGGACTACTCTCCGAGCAGTACTTC. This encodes CASSGSGLLSEQYF.

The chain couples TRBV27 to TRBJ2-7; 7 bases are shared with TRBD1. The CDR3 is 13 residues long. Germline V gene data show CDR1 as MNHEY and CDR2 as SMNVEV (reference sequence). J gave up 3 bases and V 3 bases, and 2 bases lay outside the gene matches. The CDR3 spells CASSLGTVYEQYF. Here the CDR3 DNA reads TGTGCCAGCAGTTTGGGGACAGTCTACGAGCAGTACTTC.

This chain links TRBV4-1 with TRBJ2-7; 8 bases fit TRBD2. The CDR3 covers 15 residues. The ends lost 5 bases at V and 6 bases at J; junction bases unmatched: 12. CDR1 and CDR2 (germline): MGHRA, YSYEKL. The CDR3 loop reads CASSEIGLAGSEQYF. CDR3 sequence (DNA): TGCGCCAGCAGCGAGATCGGGCTAGCGGGCTCCGAGCAGTACTTC.

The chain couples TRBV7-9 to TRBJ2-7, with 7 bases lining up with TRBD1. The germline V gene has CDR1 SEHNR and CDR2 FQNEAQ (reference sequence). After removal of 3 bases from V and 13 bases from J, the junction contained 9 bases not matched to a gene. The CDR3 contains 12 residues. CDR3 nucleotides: TGTGCCAGCAGCTTCGCCGGGACAGCCACATACTTC. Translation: CASSFAGTATYF.